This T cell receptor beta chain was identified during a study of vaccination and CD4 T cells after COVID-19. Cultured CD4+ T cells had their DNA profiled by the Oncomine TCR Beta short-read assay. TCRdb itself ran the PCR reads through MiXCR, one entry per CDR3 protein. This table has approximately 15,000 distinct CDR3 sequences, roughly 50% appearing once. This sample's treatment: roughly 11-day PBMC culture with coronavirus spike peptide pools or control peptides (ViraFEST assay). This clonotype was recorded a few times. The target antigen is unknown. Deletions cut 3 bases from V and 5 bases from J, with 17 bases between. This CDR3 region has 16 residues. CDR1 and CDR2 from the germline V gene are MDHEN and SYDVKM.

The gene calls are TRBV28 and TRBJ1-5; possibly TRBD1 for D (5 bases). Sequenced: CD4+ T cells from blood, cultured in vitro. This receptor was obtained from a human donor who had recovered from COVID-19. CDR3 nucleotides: TGTGCCAGCAGTTTCTTGGGACGGAGGAATTATCAGCCCCAGCATTTT. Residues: CASSFLGRRNYQPQHF.